This paragraph reports one T cell receptor (beta chain). Its antigen is unidentified. This sample was taken from a study of cytomegalovirus exposure and HLA in healthy donors. Overall study results and limits: The classifier, whose performance was assessed in both the original and validation cohorts, reportedly diagnosed cytomegalovirus status with high specificity and sensitivity. Productive status was seen about 90% or about 30% of the time for most TCR beta V segments in an earlier analysis.

This CDR3 region has 14 residues. Germline V gene data show CDR1 as SGHNT and CDR2 as YYREEE (reference sequence). The V and J ends lost 7 bases and 4 bases, in that order; junction bases with no gene match: 8. Primers: 60 Vbeta forward and 13 Jbeta reverse. Under the authors' procedure: Counted up in a later analysis, unique TCR beta chains came to approximately 77 million, with around 11 million shared. Assay: immunoSEQ multiplex PCR; the TCRdb copy retains only in-frame clones and omits some. That table supplies the V and J calls and clone size; D and trimming were determined from the DNA. Its clone listing holds more than 30,000 clones.

The sequence was collected from a man aged 35-49 years in good health and CMV-seropositive. Source material: PBMCs. The chain carries TRBV5-4 and TRBJ1-1, with TRBD1 matching 9 bases. The CDR3 DNA follows: TGTGCCAGCCGGAGGGACAGGGTCGGCACTGAAGCTTTCTTT. It encodes CASRRDRVGTEAFF.